The rows below give T cell receptor beta chains drawn from one sample of a study of shared clonotypes between healthy human individuals. Profiled with immunoSEQ multiplex PCR; TCRdb holds only in-frame clones, not every one. This table has around 100,000 clones, more than 65% appearing once. The source material was memory CD8+ T cells sorted from blood. The receptors were sampled from a woman younger than 45 in good health. Each CDR3 is given with its conserved first and last residue. A D gene is named only where the DNA matches it firmly. A row's size may be missing; if present it is once, few, many or a size class.

j_call: TRBJ2-7
clone_size: -
d_call: -
v_call: TRBV14
cdr3_aa: CASSQDSTDLYEQYF
cdr3_nt: TGTGCCAGCAGCCAAGATTCAACAGATTTGTACGAGCAGTACTTC

j_call: TRBJ2-7
clone_size: -
d_call: TRBD1
v_call: TRBV28
cdr3_aa: CASSLPFGTEVYEQYF
cdr3_nt: TGTGCCAGCAGTTTACCCTTCGGGACAGAGGTTTACGAGCAGTACTTC

j_call: TRBJ2-7
clone_size: -
d_call: -
v_call: TRBV2
cdr3_aa: CAAGGEIAYEQYF
cdr3_nt: TGTGCCGCAGGTGGGGAGATTGCGTACGAGCAGTACTTC

j_call: TRBJ1-2
clone_size: -
d_call: TRBD1
v_call: TRBV4-2
cdr3_aa: CASSLDNLGTGRYGYTF
cdr3_nt: TGTGCCAGCAGCTTGGATAATCTCGGGACAGGACGTTATGGCTACACCTTC

j_call: TRBJ1-1
clone_size: few
d_call: -
v_call: TRBV6-5
cdr3_aa: CASSKQNERTEAFF
cdr3_nt: TGTGCCAGCAGCAAACAAAACGAACGGACTGAAGCTTTCTTT

j_call: TRBJ2-3
clone_size: -
d_call: -
v_call: TRBV6-4
cdr3_aa: CASSVDEVADTQYF
cdr3_nt: TGTGCCAGCAGTGTGGACGAGGTGGCAGATACGCAGTATTTT

j_call: TRBJ2-1
clone_size: -
d_call: TRBD1
v_call: TRBV7-3
cdr3_aa: CASSLGPGGGINEQFF
cdr3_nt: TGTGCCAGCAGCTTAGGGCCAGGGGGCGGTATCAATGAGCAGTTCTTC

j_call: TRBJ2-7
clone_size: once
d_call: TRBD2
v_call: TRBV7-9
cdr3_aa: CASSRGASGTGEQYF
cdr3_nt: TGTGCCAGCAGCCGGGGCGCTAGCGGGACGGGCGAGCAGTACTTC

j_call: TRBJ1-2
clone_size: once
d_call: -
v_call: TRBV29-1
cdr3_aa: CSVDPASGVRGYTF
cdr3_nt: TGCAGCGTTGACCCTGCGTCAGGGGTTCGTGGCTACACCTTC

j_call: TRBJ2-2
clone_size: few
d_call: TRBD2
v_call: TRBV6-4
cdr3_aa: CASSEGSGGTGELFF
cdr3_nt: TGTGCCAGCAGTGAAGGTAGCGGGGGCACCGGGGAGCTGTTTTTT

j_call: TRBJ2-7
clone_size: -
d_call: -
v_call: TRBV28
cdr3_aa: CASSATGWHEQYF
cdr3_nt: TGTGCCAGCAGCGCCACAGGGTGGCACGAGCAGTACTTC

j_call: TRBJ2-4
clone_size: -
d_call: -
v_call: TRBV25-1
cdr3_aa: CASSEQGEKGDIQYF
cdr3_nt: TGTGCCAGCAGTGAACAGGGCGAGAAGGGGGACATTCAGTACTTC

j_call: TRBJ2-5
clone_size: -
d_call: TRBD1
v_call: TRBV15
cdr3_aa: CATQGTGAYQETQYF
cdr3_nt: TGTGCCACGCAAGGGACAGGAGCGTACCAAGAGACCCAGTACTTC

j_call: TRBJ2-2
clone_size: once
d_call: -
v_call: TRBV2
cdr3_aa: CASIRGRYTGELFF
cdr3_nt: TGTGCCAGCATCAGAGGGCGGTACACCGGGGAGCTGTTTTTT

j_call: TRBJ2-3
clone_size: -
d_call: -
v_call: TRBV15
cdr3_aa: CATSRMDYPYTQYF
cdr3_nt: TGTGCCACCAGCAGAATGGACTACCCATATACGCAGTATTTT

j_call: TRBJ1-1
clone_size: -
d_call: -
v_call: TRBV12-1
cdr3_aa: CASGERQGLRTEAFF
cdr3_nt: TGTGCCAGCGGGGAACGACAGGGTTTAAGGACTGAAGCTTTCTTT

j_call: TRBJ2-7
clone_size: -
d_call: -
v_call: TRBV25-1
cdr3_aa: CASSGPPPHEQYF
cdr3_nt: TGTGCCAGCAGTGGCCCACCCCCTCACGAGCAGTACTTC

j_call: TRBJ1-5
clone_size: -
d_call: TRBD1
v_call: TRBV19
cdr3_aa: CASSVLGQGAYQPQHF
cdr3_nt: TGTGCCAGTAGTGTCCTCGGACAGGGGGCGTATCAGCCCCAGCATTTT

j_call: TRBJ2-1
clone_size: many
d_call: TRBD2
v_call: TRBV19
cdr3_aa: CASSLWALAGDDEQFF
cdr3_nt: TGTGCCAGTAGCCTCTGGGCACTAGCGGGAGATGACGAGCAGTTCTTC

j_call: TRBJ1-5
clone_size: -
d_call: -
v_call: TRBV6-5
cdr3_aa: CASSYGRGNQPQHF
cdr3_nt: TGTGCCAGCAGTTACGGAAGGGGAAATCAGCCCCAGCATTTT

j_call: TRBJ2-7
clone_size: -
d_call: -
v_call: TRBV27
cdr3_aa: CASGTDYSYEQYF
cdr3_nt: TGTGCCAGCGGGACGGATTACTCCTACGAGCAGTACTTC

j_call: TRBJ2-3
clone_size: few
d_call: TRBD2
v_call: TRBV19
cdr3_aa: CASRSNERETDTQYF
cdr3_nt: TGTGCCAGTAGATCTAATGAGCGGGAGACAGATACGCAGTATTTT

j_call: TRBJ2-1
clone_size: -
d_call: TRBD2
v_call: TRBV7-9
cdr3_aa: CASSLVGGPNEQFF
cdr3_nt: TGTGCCAGCAGCTTAGTGGGAGGGCCGAATGAGCAGTTCTTC

j_call: TRBJ1-5
clone_size: many
d_call: -
v_call: TRBV25-1
cdr3_aa: CASSESTGSDQPQHF
cdr3_nt: TGTGCCAGCAGTGAGAGTACAGGGTCGGATCAGCCCCAGCATTTT

j_call: TRBJ1-1
clone_size: large
d_call: -
v_call: TRBV6-4
cdr3_aa: CASSETDRAEAFF
cdr3_nt: TGTGCCAGCAGTGAAACAGACCGGGCGGAAGCTTTCTTT

j_call: TRBJ1-4
clone_size: -
d_call: -
v_call: TRBV6-5
cdr3_aa: CASSVASTNEKLFF
cdr3_nt: TGTGCCAGCAGTGTAGCCTCAACTAATGAAAAACTGTTTTTT

j_call: TRBJ2-7
clone_size: -
d_call: -
v_call: TRBV29-1
cdr3_aa: CSVRDGSSYEQYF
cdr3_nt: TGCAGCGTTCGGGACGGGAGTTCCTACGAGCAGTACTTC

j_call: TRBJ2-2
clone_size: many
d_call: -
v_call: TRBV9
cdr3_aa: CASSTPGLLANTGELFF
cdr3_nt: TGTGCCAGCAGCACCCCGGGACTCCTAGCGAACACCGGGGAGCTGTTTTTT

j_call: TRBJ2-7
clone_size: -
d_call: TRBD1
v_call: TRBV13
cdr3_aa: CASSLETGARYEQYF
cdr3_nt: TGTGCCAGCAGCTTAGAGACAGGGGCACGATACGAGCAGTACTTC

j_call: TRBJ2-5
clone_size: -
d_call: TRBD1
v_call: TRBV25-1
cdr3_aa: CASSEMGTGGLETQYF
cdr3_nt: TGTGCCAGCAGTGAAATGGGGACAGGGGGCTTGGAGACCCAGTACTTC

j_call: TRBJ2-2
clone_size: few
d_call: -
v_call: TRBV9
cdr3_aa: CASSLLTGRNHGELFF
cdr3_nt: TGTGCCAGCAGCCTCCTGACTGGGAGGAATCACGGGGAGCTGTTTTTT

j_call: TRBJ1-5
clone_size: many
d_call: -
v_call: TRBV7-9
cdr3_aa: CASSSTGSGNQPQHF
cdr3_nt: TGTGCCAGCAGTTCGACAGGTTCGGGCAATCAGCCCCAGCATTTT

j_call: TRBJ2-2
clone_size: -
d_call: -
v_call: TRBV6-1
cdr3_aa: CASSADGALPTGELFF
cdr3_nt: TGTGCCAGCAGTGCCGACGGAGCCTTACCCACCGGGGAGCTGTTTTTT

j_call: TRBJ1-2
clone_size: -
d_call: -
v_call: TRBV6-1
cdr3_aa: CASGDGPYGYTF
cdr3_nt: TGTGCCAGCGGAGATGGACCATATGGCTACACCTTC

j_call: TRBJ2-2
clone_size: -
d_call: -
v_call: TRBV10-1
cdr3_aa: CASSEERLGGELFF
cdr3_nt: TGCGCCAGCAGTGAAGAACGCTTGGGCGGGGAGCTGTTTTTT

j_call: TRBJ1-2
clone_size: -
d_call: -
v_call: TRBV7-2
cdr3_aa: CASSLDGIGGYTF
cdr3_nt: TGTGCCAGCAGCTTAGACGGCATCGGTGGCTACACCTTC

j_call: TRBJ2-2
clone_size: -
d_call: -
v_call: TRBV25-1
cdr3_aa: CASSEGRDTGELFF
cdr3_nt: TGTGCCAGCAGTGAGGGGCGGGACACCGGGGAGCTGTTTTTT

j_call: TRBJ1-5
clone_size: -
d_call: -
v_call: TRBV6-1
cdr3_aa: CASSNGGRNQPQHF
cdr3_nt: TGTGCCAGCAGTAATGGGGGCCGCAATCAGCCCCAGCATTTT

j_call: TRBJ1-1
clone_size: few
d_call: TRBD1
v_call: TRBV7-1
cdr3_aa: CASSPGQGWNTEAFF
cdr3_nt: TGTGCCAGCAGCCCAGGACAGGGATGGAACACTGAAGCTTTCTTT

j_call: TRBJ2-7
clone_size: -
d_call: TRBD1
v_call: TRBV27
cdr3_aa: CASTSGTGGREQYF
cdr3_nt: TGTGCCAGCACTTCCGGGACAGGGGGTCGCGAGCAGTACTTC

j_call: TRBJ1-4
clone_size: -
d_call: TRBD1
v_call: TRBV25-1
cdr3_aa: CASSEPPGQGNEKLFF
cdr3_nt: TGTGCCAGCAGTGAACCTCCGGGACAGGGAAACGAAAAACTGTTTTTT

j_call: TRBJ2-7
clone_size: -
d_call: -
v_call: TRBV27
cdr3_aa: CASSLAAPYEQYF
cdr3_nt: TGTGCCAGCAGTTTAGCGGCTCCCTACGAGCAGTACTTC

j_call: TRBJ2-7
clone_size: -
d_call: TRBD1
v_call: TRBV6-5
cdr3_aa: CASSSGGRYEQYF
cdr3_nt: TGTGCCAGCAGCTCAGGGGGCAGGTACGAGCAGTACTTC

j_call: TRBJ2-1
clone_size: -
d_call: -
v_call: TRBV7-6
cdr3_aa: CASSFSPYNEQFF
cdr3_nt: TGTGCCAGCAGCTTTTCTCCCTACAATGAGCAGTTCTTC

j_call: TRBJ1-1
clone_size: once
d_call: -
v_call: TRBV6-6
cdr3_aa: CASSVSGTNTEAFF
cdr3_nt: TGTGCCAGCAGCGTGTCAGGCACGAACACTGAAGCTTTCTTT

j_call: TRBJ2-1
clone_size: -
d_call: -
v_call: TRBV11-2
cdr3_aa: CASSPGLEQFF
cdr3_nt: TGTGCCAGCAGCCCCGGACTGGAGCAGTTCTTC

j_call: TRBJ2-5
clone_size: -
d_call: TRBD2
v_call: TRBV7-8
cdr3_aa: CASSETASGGETQYF
cdr3_nt: TGTGCCAGCAGTGAGACGGCTAGCGGGGGGGAGACCCAGTACTTC

j_call: TRBJ2-1
clone_size: -
d_call: TRBD2
v_call: TRBV7-9
cdr3_aa: CASRKGTSGNEQFF
cdr3_nt: TGTGCCAGCCGCAAAGGGACTAGCGGCAATGAGCAGTTCTTC

j_call: TRBJ2-7
clone_size: -
d_call: -
v_call: TRBV20-1
cdr3_aa: CSARGREQYF
cdr3_nt: TGCAGTGCTAGAGGTCGCGAGCAGTACTTC